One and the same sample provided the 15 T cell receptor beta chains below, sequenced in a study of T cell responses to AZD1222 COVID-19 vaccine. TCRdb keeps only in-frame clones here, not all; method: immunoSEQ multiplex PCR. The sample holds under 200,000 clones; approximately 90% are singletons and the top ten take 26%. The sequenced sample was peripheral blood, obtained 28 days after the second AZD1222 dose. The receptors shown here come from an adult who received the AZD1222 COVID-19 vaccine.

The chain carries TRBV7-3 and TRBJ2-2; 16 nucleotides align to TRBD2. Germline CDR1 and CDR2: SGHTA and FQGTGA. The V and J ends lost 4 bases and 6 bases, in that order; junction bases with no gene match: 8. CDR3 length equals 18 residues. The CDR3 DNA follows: TGTGCCAGCAGCTCAGGGGGACTAGCGGGAGGGCCTGCCGGGGAGCTGTTTTTT. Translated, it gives CASSSGGLAGGPAGELFF.

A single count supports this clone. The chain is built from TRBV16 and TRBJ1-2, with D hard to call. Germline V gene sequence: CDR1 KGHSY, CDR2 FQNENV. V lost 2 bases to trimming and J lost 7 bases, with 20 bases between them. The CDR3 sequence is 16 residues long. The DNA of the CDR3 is TGTGCCAGCAGCCAAAAGGCGGCGAACATCCTCGGTGGCTACACCTTC. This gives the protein CASSQKAANILGGYTF.

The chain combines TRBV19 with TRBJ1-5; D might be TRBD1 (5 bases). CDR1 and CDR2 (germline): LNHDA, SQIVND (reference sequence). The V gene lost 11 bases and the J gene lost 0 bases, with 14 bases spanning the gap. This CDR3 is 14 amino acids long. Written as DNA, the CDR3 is TGTGCCGTAGGATTGACAGTTAGCAATCAGCCCCAGCATTTT. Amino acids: CAVGLTVSNQPQHF.

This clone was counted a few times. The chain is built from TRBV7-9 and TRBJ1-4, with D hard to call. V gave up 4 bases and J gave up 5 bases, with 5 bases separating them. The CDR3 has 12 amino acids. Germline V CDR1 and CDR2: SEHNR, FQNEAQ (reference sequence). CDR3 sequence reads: CASSSGNEKLFF. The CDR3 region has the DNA TGTGCCAGCAGCTCCGGCAATGAAAAACTGTTTTTT.

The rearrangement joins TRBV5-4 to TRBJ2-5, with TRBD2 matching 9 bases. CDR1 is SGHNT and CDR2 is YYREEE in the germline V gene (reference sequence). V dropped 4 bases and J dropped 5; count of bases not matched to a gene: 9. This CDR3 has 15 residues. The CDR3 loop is CASSGFMAGGETQYF. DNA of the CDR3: TGTGCCAGCAGCGGGTTTATGGCGGGAGGGGAGACCCAGTACTTC.

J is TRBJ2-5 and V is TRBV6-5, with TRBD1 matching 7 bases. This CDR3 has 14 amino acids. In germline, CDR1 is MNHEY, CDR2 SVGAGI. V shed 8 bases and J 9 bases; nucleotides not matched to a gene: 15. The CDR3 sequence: CASQGEQGQLAQYF. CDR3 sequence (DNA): TGTGCCAGCCAGGGGGAACAGGGCCAGTTGGCCCAGTACTTC.

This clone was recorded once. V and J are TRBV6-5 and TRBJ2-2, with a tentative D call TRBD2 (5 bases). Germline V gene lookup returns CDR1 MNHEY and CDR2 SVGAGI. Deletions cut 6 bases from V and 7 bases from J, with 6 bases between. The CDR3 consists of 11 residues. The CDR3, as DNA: TGTGCCAGCAGAGACTACGGGGAGCTGTTTTTT. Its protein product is CASRDYGELFF.

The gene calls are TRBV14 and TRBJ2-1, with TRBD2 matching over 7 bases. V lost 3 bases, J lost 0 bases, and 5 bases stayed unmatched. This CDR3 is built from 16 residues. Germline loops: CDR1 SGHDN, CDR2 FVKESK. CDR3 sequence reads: CASSQPSGSSYNEQFF. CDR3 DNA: TGTGCCAGCAGCCAGCCTAGCGGAAGCTCCTACAATGAGCAGTTCTTC.

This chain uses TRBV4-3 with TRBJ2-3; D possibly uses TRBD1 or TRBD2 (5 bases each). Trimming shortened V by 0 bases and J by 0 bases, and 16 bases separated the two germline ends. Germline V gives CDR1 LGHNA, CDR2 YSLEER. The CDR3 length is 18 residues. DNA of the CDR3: TGCGCCAGCAGCCAAGATCTTTTGAGGGGAACTAGCACAGATACGCAGTATTTT. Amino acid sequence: CASSQDLLRGTSTDTQYF.

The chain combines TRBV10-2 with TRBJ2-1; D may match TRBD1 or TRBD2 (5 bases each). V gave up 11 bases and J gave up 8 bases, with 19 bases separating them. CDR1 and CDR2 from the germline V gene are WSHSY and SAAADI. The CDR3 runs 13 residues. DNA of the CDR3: TGCGCCGCAAGGGGACCGTGGTGGGATGAGCAGTTCTTC. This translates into CAARGPWWDEQFF.

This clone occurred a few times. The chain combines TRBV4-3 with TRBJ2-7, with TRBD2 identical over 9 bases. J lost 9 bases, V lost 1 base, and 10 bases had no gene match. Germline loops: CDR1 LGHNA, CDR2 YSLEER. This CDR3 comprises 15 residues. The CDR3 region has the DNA TGCGCCAGCAGCCAAGCCGATAGCGGGAGAATTGGGCAGTACTTC. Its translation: CASSQADSGRIGQYF.

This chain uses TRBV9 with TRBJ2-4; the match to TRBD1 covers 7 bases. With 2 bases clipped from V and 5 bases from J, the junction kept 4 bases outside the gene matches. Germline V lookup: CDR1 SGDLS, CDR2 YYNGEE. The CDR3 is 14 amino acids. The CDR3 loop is CASSVAGTENIQYF. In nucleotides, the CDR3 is TGTGCCAGCAGCGTGGCCGGGACAGAAAACATTCAGTACTTC.

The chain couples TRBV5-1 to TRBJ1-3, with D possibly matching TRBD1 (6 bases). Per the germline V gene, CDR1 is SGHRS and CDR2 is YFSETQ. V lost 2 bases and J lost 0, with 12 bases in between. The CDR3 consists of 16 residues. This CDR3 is CASSFSGESSGNTIYF. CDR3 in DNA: TGCGCCAGCAGCTTCTCAGGGGAAAGCTCTGGAAACACCATATATTTT.

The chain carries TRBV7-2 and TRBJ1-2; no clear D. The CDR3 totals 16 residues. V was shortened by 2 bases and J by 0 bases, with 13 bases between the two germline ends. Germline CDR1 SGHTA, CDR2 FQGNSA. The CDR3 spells CASSLQAAGANYGYTF. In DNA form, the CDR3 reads TGTGCCAGCAGCTTACAGGCGGCCGGCGCTAACTATGGCTACACCTTC.

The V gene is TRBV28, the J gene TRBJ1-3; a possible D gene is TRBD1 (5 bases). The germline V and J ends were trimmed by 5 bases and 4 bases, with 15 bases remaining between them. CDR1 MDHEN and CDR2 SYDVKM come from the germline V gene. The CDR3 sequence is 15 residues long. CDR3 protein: CASSADSLAGNTIYF. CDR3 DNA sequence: TGTGCCAGCAGTGCCGACAGTCTCGCCGGAAACACCATATATTTT.